These 3 T cell receptor beta chains share one sample of origin, sequenced in a study of T cells in narcolepsy. Here immunoSEQ multiplex PCR was the method, and the copy in TCRdb shows in-frame clones only, minus some. Here the sample spans 25,000 to 35,000 clones, approximately 79% being singletons. Sample: memory (CD45RA-) CD4+ T cells from blood. Receptors originate from a human donor in good health.

The V and J genes are TRBV10-2 and TRBJ2-1; TRBD2 matches at 9 bases. The CDR3 contains 15 residues. The V and J ends lost 7 bases and 5 bases, in that order; junction bases with no gene match: 9. Germline lookup yields CDR1 WSHSY and CDR2 SAAADI. CDR3 sequence: CASTGSGSGNNEQFF. The DNA for the CDR3 is TGCGCCAGCACCGGTAGCGGGAGTGGGAACAATGAGCAGTTCTTC.

This clone was seen a few times. The chain joins TRBV5-1 to TRBJ1-1; 8 bases fit TRBD1. CDR3 length: 14 amino acids. The germline CDR1 and CDR2 sequences are SGHRS and YFSETQ. V was pared by 4 bases and J by 3 bases, with 5 bases of the junction left unmatched. The CDR3 DNA follows: TGCGCCAGCAGCCACCTGGGACAGGACACTGAAGCTTTCTTT. Protein sequence: CASSHLGQDTEAFF.

This chain links TRBV7-9 with TRBJ1-1; D is undetermined. V lost 0 bases to trimming and J lost 4 bases, with 12 bases between them. Germline CDR1 SEHNR, CDR2 FQNEAQ (reference sequence). The CDR3 has 15 residues. CDR3 nucleotides: TGTGCCAGCAGCTTAGCGTACGTAACCGGCACTGAAGCTTTCTTT. This codes for CASSLAYVTGTEAFF.